This record covers a single TCR beta chain. This entry is derived from a study of blood T cells in healthy people across ages. Those donating, healthy Caucasian individuals from Russia, were aged 6 to 90. The second PCR ran about 6 to 12 cycles with a sample-barcoded 5' primer and J-beta primers. Each CDR3 protein gets one entry after TCRdb re-called the 5' RACE reads with MiXCR. The repertoire holds around 1,500,000 distinct CDR3 sequences, roughly 40% seen once, with around 8% in the top ten. The sequencing sample was made of blood. The TCR sequence derives from a woman aged 18-35 years in good health.

DNA for the CDR3: TGCAGTGCAGAAGGACAGGGGGCTTTCTCCTACGAGCAGTACTTC. Its translation: CSAEGQGAFSYEQYF. The chain is built from TRBV20-1 and TRBJ2-7; 11 bases fit TRBD1. The CDR3 has 15 amino acids. Germline CDR1 DFQATT, CDR2 SNEGSKA (reference sequence). Trimming took 6 bases from V and 0 from J; bases not matched to a gene: 7.